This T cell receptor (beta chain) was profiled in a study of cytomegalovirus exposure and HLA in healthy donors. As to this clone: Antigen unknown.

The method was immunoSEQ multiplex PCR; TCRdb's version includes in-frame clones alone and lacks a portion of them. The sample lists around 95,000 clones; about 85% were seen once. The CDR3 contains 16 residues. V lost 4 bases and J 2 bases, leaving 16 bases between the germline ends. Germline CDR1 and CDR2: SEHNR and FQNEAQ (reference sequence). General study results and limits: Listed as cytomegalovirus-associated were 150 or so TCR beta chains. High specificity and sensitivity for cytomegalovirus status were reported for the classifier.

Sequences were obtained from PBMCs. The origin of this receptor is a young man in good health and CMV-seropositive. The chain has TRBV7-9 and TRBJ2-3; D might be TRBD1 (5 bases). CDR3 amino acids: CASSSWTRTSTDTQYF. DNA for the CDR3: TGTGCCAGCAGCTCATGGACACGAACTTCCACAGATACGCAGTATTTT.